Listed below are T cell receptor beta chains from one sample, sequenced in a study of cytomegalovirus exposure and HLA in healthy donors. The assay was immunoSEQ multiplex PCR, and TCRdb's table has in-frame clones only and misses some. The sample has 250,000 to 300,000 clones, roughly 89% seen once; the top ten hold 0.37%. The sample taken for sequencing was PBMCs. The source is a woman between 18 and 29 years old in good health and CMV-seronegative. CDR3s include the opening cysteine and the closing phenylalanine or tryptophan. D genes are given only for firm matches. The size field is filled for only some rows; it gives once, few, many or a size class.

J: TRBJ1-1; V: TRBV5-1; D: -; size: few; CDR3: CASSSGTDRGAEAFF; DNA: TGCGCCAGCAGCTCGGGGACGGACAGAGGGGCTGAAGCTTTCTTT
J: TRBJ2-3; V: TRBV10-1; D: -; size: once; CDR3: CASSDNGISDTQYF; DNA: TGCGCCAGCAGTGACAACGGGATTTCAGATACGCAGTATTTT
J: TRBJ2-1; V: TRBV27; D: -; size: -; CDR3: CASSLSAGGNEQFF; DNA: TGTGCCAGCAGTTTATCGGCGGGTGGCAATGAGCAGTTCTTC
J: TRBJ2-3; V: TRBV7-3; D: -; size: -; CDR3: CASSPTGLPSTDTQYF; DNA: TGTGCCAGCAGCCCCACGGGTCTACCTAGCACAGATACGCAGTATTTT
J: TRBJ1-1; V: TRBV14; D: TRBD1; size: -; CDR3: CASSQDRPGQGAKRAEAFF; DNA: TGTGCCAGCAGCCAAGATCGACCGGGACAGGGTGCCAAAAGGGCTGAAGCTTTCTTT
J: TRBJ2-7; V: TRBV4-1; D: TRBD1; size: -; CDR3: CASSTATGSYEQYF; DNA: TGCGCCAGCAGCACAGCGACAGGGTCCTACGAGCAGTACTTC
J: TRBJ2-7; V: TRBV5-1; D: TRBD1; size: -; CDR3: CASSFGTGSYEQYF; DNA: TGCGCCAGCAGCTTCGGGACAGGGTCCTACGAGCAGTACTTC
J: TRBJ1-6; V: TRBV5-6; D: -; size: -; CDR3: CASSPLNSPLHF; DNA: TGTGCCAGCAGCCCGTTAAATTCACCCCTCCACTTT
J: TRBJ1-5; V: TRBV2; D: -; size: -; CDR3: CASAGGWSSNQPQHF; DNA: TGTGCCAGCGCCGGAGGATGGTCAAGCAATCAGCCCCAGCATTTT
J: TRBJ2-2; V: TRBV19; D: -; size: -; CDR3: CASSPSMSENTGELFF; DNA: TGTGCCAGTAGCCCTAGTATGTCTGAGAACACCGGGGAGCTGTTTTTT
J: TRBJ2-1; V: TRBV13; D: TRBD2; size: -; CDR3: CASSHPGTSGGAGEQFF; DNA: TGTGCCAGCAGCCACCCCGGGACTAGCGGGGGGGCAGGTGAGCAGTTCTTC
J: TRBJ2-2; V: TRBV2; D: -; size: -; CDR3: CASSRTGVDGELFF; DNA: TGTGCCAGCAGCCGGACGGGGGTTGACGGGGAGCTGTTTTTT
J: TRBJ1-1; V: TRBV27; D: TRBD1; size: -; CDR3: CASSLRQGAMNTEAFF; DNA: TGTGCCAGCAGTTTGCGACAGGGGGCCATGAACACTGAAGCTTTCTTT
J: TRBJ1-2; V: TRBV6-5; D: TRBD1; size: once; CDR3: CASSYWGQGVYGYTF; DNA: TGTGCCAGCAGTTACTGGGGACAGGGGGTGTATGGCTACACCTTC
J: TRBJ1-2; V: TRBV28; D: TRBD1; size: -; CDR3: CASSLWIRGTGHYGYTF; DNA: TGTGCCAGCAGTTTATGGATTCGTGGGACAGGGCACTATGGCTACACCTTC
J: TRBJ2-1; V: TRBV28; D: -; size: -; CDR3: CASSSPRVAGNYNEQFF; DNA: TGTGCCAGCAGTTCGCCTCGTGTGGCGGGGAATTACAATGAGCAGTTCTTC
J: TRBJ1-1; V: TRBV28; D: -; size: -; CDR3: CASSLRQLNTEAFF; DNA: TGTGCCAGCAGTTTGCGGCAGCTGAACACTGAAGCTTTCTTT
J: TRBJ2-7; V: TRBV27; D: -; size: -; CDR3: CASFSSSYEQYF; DNA: TGTGCCAGCTTCTCTAGCTCCTACGAGCAGTACTTC
J: TRBJ1-1; V: TRBV5-6; D: -; size: -; CDR3: CASSTLSGQGWITEAFF; DNA: TGTGCCAGCAGCACACTCAGCGGGCAGGGATGGATCACTGAAGCTTTCTTT
J: TRBJ2-3; V: TRBV27; D: -; size: -; CDR3: CASSLSEPTDTQYF; DNA: TGTGCCAGCAGTTTATCAGAGCCTACAGATACGCAGTATTTT
J: TRBJ2-7; V: TRBV11-2; D: -; size: -; CDR3: CATPPGCGYEQYF; DNA: TGTGCCACCCCCCCCGGGTGCGGCTACGAGCAGTACTTC
J: TRBJ2-7; V: TRBV6-6; D: -; size: -; CDR3: CASSSGTYEQYF; DNA: TGTGCCAGCAGTTCAGGGACCTACGAGCAGTACTTC
J: TRBJ2-5; V: TRBV7-2; D: TRBD1; size: -; CDR3: CASSTADRGQETQYF; DNA: TGTGCCAGCAGCACCGCGGACAGGGGCCAAGAGACCCAGTACTTC
J: TRBJ1-5; V: TRBV7-9; D: -; size: -; CDR3: CASSHTGGNQPQHF; DNA: TGTGCCAGCAGCCATACAGGTGGCAATCAGCCCCAGCATTTT
J: TRBJ2-3; V: TRBV28; D: TRBD2; size: -; CDR3: CASSLGTSEINTQYF; DNA: TGTGCCAGCAGTTTGGGGACTAGCGAAATAAATACGCAGTATTTT
J: TRBJ2-3; V: TRBV19; D: -; size: -; CDR3: CASSPWQGTDTQYF; DNA: TGTGCCAGCAGCCCGTGGCAGGGAACAGATACGCAGTATTTT
J: TRBJ1-2; V: TRBV5-8; D: -; size: -; CDR3: CASSLRGLDYGYTF; DNA: TGTGCCAGCAGCTTGCGAGGGCTCGACTATGGCTACACCTTC
J: TRBJ2-1; V: TRBV10-3; D: -; size: -; CDR3: CAISEPRQGHRVGQFF; DNA: TGTGCCATCAGTGAGCCCCGGCAGGGGCATCGAGTGGGGCAGTTCTTC
J: TRBJ2-3; V: TRBV18; D: TRBD1; size: -; CDR3: CASSPQGAGGTDTQYF; DNA: TGTGCCAGCTCACCCCAGGGGGCAGGAGGAACAGATACGCAGTATTTT
J: TRBJ1-5; V: TRBV19; D: -; size: -; CDR3: CASSLRQFNQPQHF; DNA: TGTGCCAGTAGTTTAAGACAGTTCAATCAGCCCCAGCATTTT
J: TRBJ1-2; V: TRBV10-1; D: TRBD1; size: -; CDR3: CASSDPGQEIYGYTF; DNA: TGCGCCAGCAGTGATCCGGGACAGGAGATCTATGGCTACACCTTC
J: TRBJ2-1; V: TRBV13; D: TRBD2; size: -; CDR3: CASSLEAGAYNEQFF; DNA: TGTGCCAGCAGCTTAGAGGCGGGGGCCTACAATGAGCAGTTCTTC
J: TRBJ2-7; V: TRBV19; D: TRBD1; size: -; CDR3: CASSTGAGGTYEQYF; DNA: TGTGCCAGTAGTACGGGCGCAGGGGGCACCTACGAGCAGTACTTC
J: TRBJ2-7; V: TRBV7-7; D: TRBD1; size: -; CDR3: CASSLGKGARYEQYF; DNA: TGTGCTAGCAGCTTAGGAAAGGGGGCGCGGTACGAGCAGTACTTC
J: TRBJ1-2; V: TRBV4-3; D: TRBD1; size: -; CDR3: CASSQDRARWYGYTF; DNA: TGCGCCAGCAGCCAGGACAGGGCGCGGTGGTATGGCTACACCTTC
J: TRBJ1-5; V: TRBV18; D: -; size: -; CDR3: CASSPYSGRDQPQHF; DNA: TGTGCCAGCTCACCGTATTCTGGGCGAGATCAGCCCCAGCATTTT
J: TRBJ2-2; V: TRBV27; D: TRBD2; size: -; CDR3: CASSPTPGGAGELFF; DNA: TGTGCCAGCAGTCCCACCCCTGGGGGGGCCGGGGAGCTGTTTTTT